This TCR beta chain appears in the sequencing data of a study of cytomegalovirus exposure and HLA in healthy donors. 60 Vbeta and 13 Jbeta primers were used in PCR. TCRdb's copy holds only in-frame clones and misses some; the assay was immunoSEQ multiplex PCR. The sample yields over 200,000 clones, about 80% seen once. The V gene's germline CDR1 is SGHRS and CDR2 YFSETQ. Trimming took 2 bases from V and 6 from J; bases not matched to a gene: 11. The CDR3 is made up of 16 amino acids. The chain recombines TRBV5-1 with TRBJ2-3, with 8 bases identical to TRBD1. Sequencing input: PBMCs. This receptor was taken from a woman aged 35 to 49 in good health and CMV-seronegative. CDR3: CASSLLSGTGADTQYF. The CDR3 DNA reads as TGCGCCAGCAGCTTATTGTCCGGGACAGGAGCCGATACGCAGTATTTT.